The subject of this entry is one T cell receptor beta chain. This specimen belongs to a study of T-cell reconstitution after alpha-beta-depleted transplantation in children. Between the trimmed V and J ends, which lost 8 bases and 1 base, there was a span of 23 bases. The CDR3 is 17 amino acids. Germline lookup yields CDR1 MNHEY and CDR2 SMNVEV (reference sequence). Unique molecular identifiers tagged the TCRbeta library. TCRdb independently ran MiXCR on the PCR reads; one entry per CDR3 protein. The sample has about 500,000 distinct CDR3 sequences; 32% are singletons. This specimen was PBMCs from the stem cell graft donor, taken from the stem cell graft. This chain uses TRBV27 with TRBJ1-2; no reliable D call. The TCR was taken from a human donor who donated a stem cell graft to a child with aplastic anemia. CDR3 region: CASGPPPQQQINYGYTF. The CDR3 DNA sequence: TGTGCCAGCGGTCCCCCACCACAGCAGCAGATTAACTATGGCTACACCTTC.